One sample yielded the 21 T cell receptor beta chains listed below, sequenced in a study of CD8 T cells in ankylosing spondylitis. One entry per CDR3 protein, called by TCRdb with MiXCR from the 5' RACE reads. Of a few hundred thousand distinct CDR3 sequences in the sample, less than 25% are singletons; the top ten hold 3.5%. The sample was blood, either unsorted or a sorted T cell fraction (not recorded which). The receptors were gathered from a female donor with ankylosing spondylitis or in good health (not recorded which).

Here the CDR3 reads CASTTSDSYNEQFF. The CDR3 DNA sequence: TGTGCCAGCACGACTAGCGACTCCTACAATGAGCAGTTCTTC. The V and J genes are TRBV6-1 and TRBJ2-1; 8 bases fit TRBD2. The CDR3 covers 14 residues. Germline V gives CDR1 MNHNS, CDR2 SASEGT. V was pared by 7 bases and J by 0 bases, with 2 bases of the junction left unmatched.

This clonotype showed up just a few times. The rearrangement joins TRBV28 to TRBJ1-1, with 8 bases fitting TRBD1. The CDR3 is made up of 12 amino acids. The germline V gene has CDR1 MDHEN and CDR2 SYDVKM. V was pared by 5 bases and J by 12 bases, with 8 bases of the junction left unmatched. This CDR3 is CASSAGTGFSFF. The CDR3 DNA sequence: TGTGCCAGCAGTGCCGGGACAGGTTTTTCTTTCTTT. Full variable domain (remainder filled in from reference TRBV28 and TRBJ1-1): DVKVTQSSRYLVKRTGEKVFLECVQDMDHENMFWYRQDPGLGLRLIYFSYDVKMKEKGDIPEGYSVSREKKERFSLILESASTNQTSMYLCASSAGTGFSFFGQGTRLTVV.

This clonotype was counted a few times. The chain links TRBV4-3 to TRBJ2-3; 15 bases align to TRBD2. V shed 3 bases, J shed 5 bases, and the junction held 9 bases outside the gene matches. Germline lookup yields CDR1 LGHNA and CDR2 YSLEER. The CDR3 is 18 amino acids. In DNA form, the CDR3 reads TGCGCCAGCAGCCACGACAGAGGACTAGCGGGAGGGATAGATACGCAGTATTTT. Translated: CASSHDRGLAGGIDTQYF.

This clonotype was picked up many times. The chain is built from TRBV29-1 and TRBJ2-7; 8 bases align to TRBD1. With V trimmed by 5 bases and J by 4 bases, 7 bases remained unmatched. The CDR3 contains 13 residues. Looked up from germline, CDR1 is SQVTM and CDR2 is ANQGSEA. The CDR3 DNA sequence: TGCAGCGTTCCAGGGGGCTCGGAATACGAGCAGTACTTC. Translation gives CSVPGGSEYEQYF.

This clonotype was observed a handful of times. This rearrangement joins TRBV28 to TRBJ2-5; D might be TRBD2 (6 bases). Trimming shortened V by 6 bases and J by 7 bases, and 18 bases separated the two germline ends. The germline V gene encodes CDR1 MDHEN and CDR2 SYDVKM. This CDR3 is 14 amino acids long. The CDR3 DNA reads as TGTGCCAGCAGCCTGGGGGGAGGCCCATTGACCCAGTACTTC. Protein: CASSLGGGPLTQYF.

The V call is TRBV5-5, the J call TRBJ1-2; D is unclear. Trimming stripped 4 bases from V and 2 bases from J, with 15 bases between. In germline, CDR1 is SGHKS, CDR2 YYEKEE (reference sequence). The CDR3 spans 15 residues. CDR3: CASSPMAQSNYGYTF. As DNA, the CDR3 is TGTGCCAGCAGCCCTATGGCGCAGTCGAACTATGGCTACACCTTC.

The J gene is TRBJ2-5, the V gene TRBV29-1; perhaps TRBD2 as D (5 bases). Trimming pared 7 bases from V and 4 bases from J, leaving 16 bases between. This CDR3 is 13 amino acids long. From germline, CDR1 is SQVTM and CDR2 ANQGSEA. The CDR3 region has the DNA TGCAGCGCCCCAGGAGCGGATGGAGAGACCCAGTACTTC. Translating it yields CSAPGADGETQYF. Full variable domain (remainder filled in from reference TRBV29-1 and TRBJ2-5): SAVISQKPSRDICQRGTSLTIQCQVDSQVTMMFWYRQQPGQSLTLIATANQGSEATYESGFVIDKFPISRPNLTFSTLTVSNMSPEDSSIYLCSAPGADGETQYFGPGTRLLVL.

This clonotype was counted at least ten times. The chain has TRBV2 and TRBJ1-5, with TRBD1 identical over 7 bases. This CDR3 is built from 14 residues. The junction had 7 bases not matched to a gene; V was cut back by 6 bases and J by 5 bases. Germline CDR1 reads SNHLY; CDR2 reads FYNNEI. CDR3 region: CASSMGQTYQPQHF. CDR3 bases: TGTGCCAGCAGCATGGGACAGACCTATCAGCCCCAGCATTTT.

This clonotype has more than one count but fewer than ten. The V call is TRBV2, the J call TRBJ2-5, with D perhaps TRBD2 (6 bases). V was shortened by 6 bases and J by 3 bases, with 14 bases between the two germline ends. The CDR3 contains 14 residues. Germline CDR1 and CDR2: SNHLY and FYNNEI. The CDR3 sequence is CASRTQEGKETQYF. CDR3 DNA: TGTGCCAGCAGGACTCAGGAGGGGAAAGAGACCCAGTACTTC.

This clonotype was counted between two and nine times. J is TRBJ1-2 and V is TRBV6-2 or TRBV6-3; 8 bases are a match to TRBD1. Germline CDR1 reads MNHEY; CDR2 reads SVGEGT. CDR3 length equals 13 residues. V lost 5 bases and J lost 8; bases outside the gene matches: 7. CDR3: CASSRQGSGGYTF. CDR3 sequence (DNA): TGTGCCAGCAGTCGACAGGGGAGTGGCGGCTACACCTTC.

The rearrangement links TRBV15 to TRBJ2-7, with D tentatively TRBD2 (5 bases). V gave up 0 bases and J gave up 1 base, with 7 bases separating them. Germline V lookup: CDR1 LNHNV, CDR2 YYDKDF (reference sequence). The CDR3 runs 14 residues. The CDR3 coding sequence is TGTGCCACCAGCAGAGAGCGAGGGTCCTACGAGCAGTACTTC. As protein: CATSRERGSYEQYF.

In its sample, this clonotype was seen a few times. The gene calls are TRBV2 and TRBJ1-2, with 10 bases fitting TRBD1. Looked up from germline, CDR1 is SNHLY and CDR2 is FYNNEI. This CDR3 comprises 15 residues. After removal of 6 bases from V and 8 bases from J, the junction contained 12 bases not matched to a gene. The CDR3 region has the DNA TGTGCCAGCAGGAGGGGACAGGGGTTGCCGATCGGCTACACCTTC. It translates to CASRRGQGLPIGYTF.

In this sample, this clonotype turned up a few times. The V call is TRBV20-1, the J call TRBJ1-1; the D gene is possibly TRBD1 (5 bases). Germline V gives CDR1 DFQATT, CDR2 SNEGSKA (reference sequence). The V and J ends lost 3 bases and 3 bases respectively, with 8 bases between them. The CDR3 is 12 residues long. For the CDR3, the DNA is TGCAGTGCTAGTCCGGGGGACACTGAAGCTTTCTTT. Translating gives CSASPGDTEAFF.

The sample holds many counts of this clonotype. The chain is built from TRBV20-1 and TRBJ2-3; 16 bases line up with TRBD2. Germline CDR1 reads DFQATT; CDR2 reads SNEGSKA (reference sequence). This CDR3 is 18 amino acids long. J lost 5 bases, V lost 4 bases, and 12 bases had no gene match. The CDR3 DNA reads TGCAGTGCTATGCTACCGGGACTAGCGGGAGGGCCAGGAGATACGCAGTATTTT. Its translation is CSAMLPGLAGGPGDTQYF.

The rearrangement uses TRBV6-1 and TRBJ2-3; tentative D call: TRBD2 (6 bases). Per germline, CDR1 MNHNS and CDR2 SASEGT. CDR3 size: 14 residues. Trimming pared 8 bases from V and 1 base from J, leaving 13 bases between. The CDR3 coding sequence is TGTGCCAGCGCGCGGGAAACTGGCACAGATACGCAGTATTTT. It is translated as CASARETGTDTQYF.

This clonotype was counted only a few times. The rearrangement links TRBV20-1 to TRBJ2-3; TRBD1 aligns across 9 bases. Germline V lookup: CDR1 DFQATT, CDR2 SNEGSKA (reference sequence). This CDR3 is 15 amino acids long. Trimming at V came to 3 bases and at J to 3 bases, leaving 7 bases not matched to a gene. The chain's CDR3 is CSASGTGMDTDTQYF. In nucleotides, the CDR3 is TGCAGTGCTAGCGGGACAGGGATGGATACAGATACGCAGTATTTT.

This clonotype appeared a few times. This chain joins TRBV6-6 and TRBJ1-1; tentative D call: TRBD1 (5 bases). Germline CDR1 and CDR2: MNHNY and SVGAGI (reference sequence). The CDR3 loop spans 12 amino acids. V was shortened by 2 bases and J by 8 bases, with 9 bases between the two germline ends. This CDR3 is CASSYGGWEAFF. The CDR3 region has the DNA TGTGCCAGCAGTTACGGGGGGTGGGAAGCTTTCTTT.

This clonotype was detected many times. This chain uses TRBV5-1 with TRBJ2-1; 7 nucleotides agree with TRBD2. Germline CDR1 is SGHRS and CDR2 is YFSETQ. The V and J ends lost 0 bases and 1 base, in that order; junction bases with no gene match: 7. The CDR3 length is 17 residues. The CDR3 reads CASSLAGAGVSYNEQFF. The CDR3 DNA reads TGCGCCAGCAGCTTGGCCGGGGCGGGAGTGTCCTACAATGAGCAGTTCTTC.

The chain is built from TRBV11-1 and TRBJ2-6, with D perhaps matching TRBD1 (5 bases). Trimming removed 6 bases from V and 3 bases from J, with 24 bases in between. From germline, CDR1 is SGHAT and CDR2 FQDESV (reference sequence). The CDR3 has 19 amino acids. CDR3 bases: TGTGCCAGCAGACCCCTAGGTGGCAGGGTTGGCTTTGGGGCCAACGTCCTGACTTTC. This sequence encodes CASRPLGGRVGFGANVLTF.

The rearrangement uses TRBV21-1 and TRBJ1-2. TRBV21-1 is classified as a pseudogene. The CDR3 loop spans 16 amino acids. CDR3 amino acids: CASSKEAYKQIVGYTF. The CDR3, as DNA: TGTGCCAGCAGCAAAGAGGCATATAAGCAGATAGTGGGCTACACCTTC.

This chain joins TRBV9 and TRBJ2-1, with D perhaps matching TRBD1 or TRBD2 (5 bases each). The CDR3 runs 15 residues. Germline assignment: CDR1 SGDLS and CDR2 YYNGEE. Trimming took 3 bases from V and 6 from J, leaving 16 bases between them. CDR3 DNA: TGTGCCAGCAGCGCCTTAGGTTGGGACGGCAATGAGCAGTTCTTC. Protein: CASSALGWDGNEQFF.